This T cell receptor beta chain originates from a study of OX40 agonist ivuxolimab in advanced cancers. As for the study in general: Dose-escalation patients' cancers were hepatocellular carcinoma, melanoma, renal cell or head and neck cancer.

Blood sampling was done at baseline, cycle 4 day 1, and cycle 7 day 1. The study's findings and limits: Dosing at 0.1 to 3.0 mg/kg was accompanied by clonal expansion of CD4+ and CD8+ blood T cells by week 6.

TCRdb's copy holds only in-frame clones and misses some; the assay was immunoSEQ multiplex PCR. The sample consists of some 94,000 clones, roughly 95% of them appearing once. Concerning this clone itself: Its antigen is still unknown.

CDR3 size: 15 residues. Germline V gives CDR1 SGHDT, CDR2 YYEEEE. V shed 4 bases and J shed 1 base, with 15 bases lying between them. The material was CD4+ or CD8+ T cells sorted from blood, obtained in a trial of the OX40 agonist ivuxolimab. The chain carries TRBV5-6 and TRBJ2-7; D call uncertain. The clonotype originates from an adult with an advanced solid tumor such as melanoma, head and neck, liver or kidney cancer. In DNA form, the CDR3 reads TGTGCCAGCAGCGGGTGGGCGGATATTTCCTACGAGCAGTACTTC. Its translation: CASSGWADISYEQYF. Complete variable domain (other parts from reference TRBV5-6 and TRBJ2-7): DAGVTQSPTHLIKTRGQQVTLRCSPKSGHDTVSWYQQALGQGPQFIFQYYEEEERQRGNFPDRFSGHQFPNYSSELNVNALLLGDSALYLCASSGWADISYEQYFGPGTRLTVT.